The following is a T cell receptor beta chain sequence with its context. The sample comes from a study of T cell repertoires in cytomegalovirus infection. Each CDR3 protein is one row after TCRdb ran MiXCR on the reads. The repertoire has roughly 600,000 distinct CDR3 sequences, more than 20% of them found once; the top ten carry roughly 8%. The receptor was derived from a human donor in good health (CMV status not recorded). Some clones in this sample may be carry-over from other donors' samples. Sequencing was performed on CD8+ T cells from PBMCs.

The CDR3 sequence: CSVASETSGYNEQFF. CDR3 coding DNA: TGCAGCGTTGCTTCCGAGACTAGCGGCTACAATGAGCAGTTCTTC. J is TRBJ2-1 and V is TRBV29-1, with 9 bases identical to TRBD2. V dropped 4 bases and J dropped 3; count of bases not matched to a gene: 7. The CDR3 extends over 15 amino acids. Per germline, CDR1 SQVTM and CDR2 ANQGSEA.